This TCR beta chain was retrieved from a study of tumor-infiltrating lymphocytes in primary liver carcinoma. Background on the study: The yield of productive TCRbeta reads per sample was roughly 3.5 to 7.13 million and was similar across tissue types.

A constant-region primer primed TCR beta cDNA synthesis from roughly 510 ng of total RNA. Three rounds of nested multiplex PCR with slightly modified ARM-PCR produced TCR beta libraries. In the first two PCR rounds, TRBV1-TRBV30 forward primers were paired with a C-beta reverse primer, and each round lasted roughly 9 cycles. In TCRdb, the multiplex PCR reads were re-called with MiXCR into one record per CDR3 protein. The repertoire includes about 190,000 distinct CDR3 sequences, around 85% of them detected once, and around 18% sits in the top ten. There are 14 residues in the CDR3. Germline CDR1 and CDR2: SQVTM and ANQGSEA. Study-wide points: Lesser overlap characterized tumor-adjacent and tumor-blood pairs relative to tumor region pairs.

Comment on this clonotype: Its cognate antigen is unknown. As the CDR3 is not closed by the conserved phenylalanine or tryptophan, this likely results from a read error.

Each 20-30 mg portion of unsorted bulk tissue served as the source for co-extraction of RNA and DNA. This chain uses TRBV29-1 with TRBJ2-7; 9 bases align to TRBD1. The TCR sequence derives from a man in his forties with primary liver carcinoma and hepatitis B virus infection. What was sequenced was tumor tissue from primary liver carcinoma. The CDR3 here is CNVQVTGGEAKQYI. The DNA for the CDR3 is TGCAACGTACAAGTTACAGGGGGCGAGGCCAAGCAGTACATC.